The entry that follows covers one T cell receptor beta chain sequence. Its antigen is unknown. It has no much larger one-base neighbor in the sample; base qualities were not kept. In the prospective study, participants were 18 to 89 years old, resided in 25 or so geographic areas of the United States, and were enrolled through a virtual design. To assign participants to cohorts, the prospective study relied on clinical history that participants themselves reported in a screening survey and a study questionnaire. For ImmuneRACE Cohort 3, a participant was defined as recovered based on two consecutive negative NP/OP PCR tests, clearance by a healthcare professional, or resolution of symptoms. Each participant in the prospective study had whole blood, serum and a nasopharyngeal or oropharyngeal swab collected by mobile phlebotomists. Prospective study participants could optionally give additional blood draws and questionnaires over an approximately two-month period. Prospective study blood samples were shipped either frozen or at room temperature before DNA extraction.

This sample was taken from a study of blood T cell repertoires in COVID-19 (dated by TCRdb to the early 2020s). In the study overall: Samples covering the acute and convalescent phases of COVID-19 were provided by collaborators in the United States, Italy and Spain. Subjects who had been exposed to COVID-19, were actively infected with it, or had recovered from it provided the deeply sampled blood TCRbeta repertoires that made up the dataset. Samples came from the ongoing ImmuneRACE study (first 160 participants) plus 1,254 subjects from 6 global collaborators. HLA class I and class II types, where available, came from metadata supplied by the sample provider rather than from assay-based typing. A de-identified subject ID, COVID-19 status, age in years and sex were almost always included in the sample metadata. The material from the prospective study consisted of cDNA or gDNA derived from T cells, B-cell-depleted T cells, or PBMCs. The repertoires were made available in a free public database intended to serve as a resource for research on the immune response to SARS-CoV-2.

TCRbeta CDR3 regions were amplified from genomic DNA using the immunoSEQ Assay, a bias-controlled multiplex PCR. Processing in the source paper ran as follows. Nucleated cell counts per sample were estimated from amplification of reference gene primers within the assay. Sequence reads were collapsed and filtered to measure the absolute abundance of every unique TCRbeta CDR3 rearrangement. For each sample, productive Simpson clonality was calculated by taking the square root of Simpson's diversity index across productive rearrangements. TCRdb mirrors the immuneACCESS table, restricted to in-frame sequences. Some clones are absent from its copies; in checked studies, under half trace to an unresolved V gene, and the reason for the others is unknown. V, J and clone size reflect that table, while D and trimming were determined from the DNA. This sample has around 140,000 clones in its table, and approximately 80% of those were observed once. Jointly, the top ten make up approximately 6% of the sample.

The CDR3 measures 15 amino acids from cysteine to phenylalanine. Left in the record is the CDR3 DNA by itself, 45 bases read in frame from the first base. Here V drops 5 bases and J drops 0 bases, and the junction holds 3 bases not matched to any gene. For CDR1 and CDR2, the germline V gene lists SGHAT and FQNNGV. Findings and caveats that apply to the study as a whole: Clinical and demographic metadata were provided uncurated, with the amount varying by source and participant.

Recombination joined TRBV11-2 with TRBJ2-7; the central 11 bases match TRBD2. Specimen: PBMCs or T cells enriched from blood (not recorded which). This sequence originates from a woman in her forties or fifties who had recovered from COVID-19. The DNA is TGTGCCAGCAGCGTGACTAGCGGGGACTCCTACGAGCAGTACTTC. This is translated as CASSVTSGDSYEQYF.